This T cell receptor beta chain was obtained from a study of shared clonotypes between healthy human individuals. About this clone: Antigen specificity is unknown.

The CDR3 is 12 amino acids. Germline-derived CDR1 and CDR2 are GTSNPN and SVGIG (reference sequence). Trimming took off 4 bases at V and 8 bases at J, with 12 bases between the two ends. Tens of thousands of T cell genomes (roughly 190 ng DNA) went into each sorted-subset replicate. TCRdb's copy holds only in-frame clones and misses some; the assay was immunoSEQ multiplex PCR. The sample lists about 980,000 clones; 70% to 85% were seen once. Study-wide findings and caveats: Rarefaction analysis demonstrated incomplete sorted-subset sequencing notwithstanding large depth. Clonotype sharing across several donors was observed for 5% to 6.5% of naive CD4 clonotypes. Clonotypes shared by all four sorted-subset donors had higher generation probabilities than non-shared clonotypes.

V and J are TRBV30 and TRBJ2-1; D ambiguous. The sample taken for sequencing was memory CD4+ T cells sorted from blood. Subset defined: CD45RA-negative fraction. The clonotype was recovered from a young man in good health. CDR3 region: CAWTRLLDEQFF. The CDR3 nucleotides are TGTGCCTGGACCCGTCTCCTGGATGAGCAGTTCTTC.